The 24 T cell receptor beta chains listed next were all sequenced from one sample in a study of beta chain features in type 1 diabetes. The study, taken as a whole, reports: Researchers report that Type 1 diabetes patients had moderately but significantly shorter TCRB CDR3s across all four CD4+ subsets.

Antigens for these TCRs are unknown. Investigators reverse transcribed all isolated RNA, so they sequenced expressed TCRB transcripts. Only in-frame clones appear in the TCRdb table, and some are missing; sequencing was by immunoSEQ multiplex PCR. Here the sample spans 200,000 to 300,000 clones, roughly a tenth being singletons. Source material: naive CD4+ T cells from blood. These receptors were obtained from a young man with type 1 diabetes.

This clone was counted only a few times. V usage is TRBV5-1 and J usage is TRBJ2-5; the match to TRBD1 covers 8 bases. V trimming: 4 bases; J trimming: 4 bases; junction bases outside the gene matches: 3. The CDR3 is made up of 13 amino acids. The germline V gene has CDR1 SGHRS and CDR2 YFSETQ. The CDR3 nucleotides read TGCGCCAGCAGCCACGGACAGGGAGAGACCCAGTACTTC. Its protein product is CASSHGQGETQYF.

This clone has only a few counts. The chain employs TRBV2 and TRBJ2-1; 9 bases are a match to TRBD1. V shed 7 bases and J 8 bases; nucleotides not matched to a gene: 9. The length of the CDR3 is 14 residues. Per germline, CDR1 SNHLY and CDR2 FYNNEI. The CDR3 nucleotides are TGTGCCAGCATCTCGGGACAGGGTTTGGATGAGCAGTTCTTC. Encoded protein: CASISGQGLDEQFF. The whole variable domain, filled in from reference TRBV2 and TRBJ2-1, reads EPEVTQTPSHQVTQMGQEVILRCVPISNHLYFYWYRQILGQKVEFLVSFYNNEISEKSEIFDDQFSVERPDGSNFTLKIRSTKLEDSAMYFCASISGQGLDEQFFGPGTRLTVL.

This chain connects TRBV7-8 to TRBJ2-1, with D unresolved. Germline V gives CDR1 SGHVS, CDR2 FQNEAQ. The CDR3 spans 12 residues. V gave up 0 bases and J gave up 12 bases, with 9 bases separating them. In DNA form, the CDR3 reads TGTGCCAGCAGCTTAGCGCGGATGGGGCAGTTCTTC. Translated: CASSLARMGQFF.

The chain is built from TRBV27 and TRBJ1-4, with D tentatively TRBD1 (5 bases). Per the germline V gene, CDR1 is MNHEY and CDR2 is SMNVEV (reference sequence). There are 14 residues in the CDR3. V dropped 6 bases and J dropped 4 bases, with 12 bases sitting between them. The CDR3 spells CASRPTGGNEKLFF. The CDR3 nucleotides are TGTGCCAGCAGACCAACGGGGGGTAATGAAAAACTGTTTTTT.

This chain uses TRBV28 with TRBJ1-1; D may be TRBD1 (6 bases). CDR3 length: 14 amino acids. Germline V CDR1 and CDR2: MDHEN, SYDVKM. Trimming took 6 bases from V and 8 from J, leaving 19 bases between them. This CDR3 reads CASRGGPGPLEAFF. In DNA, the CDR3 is TGTGCCAGCAGGGGGGGGCCGGGCCCGTTAGAAGCTTTCTTT.

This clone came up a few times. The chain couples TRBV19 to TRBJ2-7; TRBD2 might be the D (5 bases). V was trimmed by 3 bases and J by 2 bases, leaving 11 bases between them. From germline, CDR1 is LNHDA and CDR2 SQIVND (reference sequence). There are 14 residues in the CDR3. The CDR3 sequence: CASSIADGTYEQYF. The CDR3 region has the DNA TGTGCCAGTAGTATCGCCGACGGGACCTACGAGCAGTACTTC. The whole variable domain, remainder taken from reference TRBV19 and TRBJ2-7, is DGGITQSPKYLFRKEGQNVTLSCEQNLNHDAMYWYRQDPGQGLRLIYYSQIVNDFQKGDIAEGYSVSREKKESFPLTVTSAQKNPTAFYLCASSIADGTYEQYFGPGTRLTVT.

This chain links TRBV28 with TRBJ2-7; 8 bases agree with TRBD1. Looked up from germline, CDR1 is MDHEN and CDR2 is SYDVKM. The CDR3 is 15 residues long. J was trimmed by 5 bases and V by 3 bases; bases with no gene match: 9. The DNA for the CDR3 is TGTGCCAGCAGTTTGTCCGGACAGGGATCCAACGAGCAGTACTTC. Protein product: CASSLSGQGSNEQYF.

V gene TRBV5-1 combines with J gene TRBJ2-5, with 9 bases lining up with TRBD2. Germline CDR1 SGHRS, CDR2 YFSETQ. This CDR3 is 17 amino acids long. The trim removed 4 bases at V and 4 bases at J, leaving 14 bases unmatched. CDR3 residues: CASSVRGTSINRETQYF. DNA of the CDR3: TGCGCCAGCAGCGTGAGAGGGACTAGCATTAATCGAGAGACCCAGTACTTC. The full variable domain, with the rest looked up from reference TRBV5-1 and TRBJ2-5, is KAGVTQTPRYLIKTRGQQVTLSCSPISGHRSVSWYQQTPGQGLQFLFEYFSETQRNKGNFPGRFSGRQFSNSRSEMNVSTLELGDSALYLCASSVRGTSINRETQYFGPGTRLLVL.

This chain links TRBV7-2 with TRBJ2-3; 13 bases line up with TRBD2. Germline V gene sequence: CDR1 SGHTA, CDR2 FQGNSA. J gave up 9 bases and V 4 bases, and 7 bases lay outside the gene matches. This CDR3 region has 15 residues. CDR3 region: CASSSTTSGGRTQYF. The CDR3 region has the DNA TGTGCCAGCAGCTCGACGACTAGCGGGGGGCGCACGCAGTATTTT.

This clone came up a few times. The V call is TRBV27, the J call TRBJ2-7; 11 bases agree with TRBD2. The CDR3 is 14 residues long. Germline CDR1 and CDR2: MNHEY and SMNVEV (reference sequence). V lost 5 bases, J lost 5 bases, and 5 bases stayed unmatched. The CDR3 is CASSPRLAGHEQYF. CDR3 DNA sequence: TGTGCCAGCAGTCCGAGACTAGCGGGACACGAGCAGTACTTC.

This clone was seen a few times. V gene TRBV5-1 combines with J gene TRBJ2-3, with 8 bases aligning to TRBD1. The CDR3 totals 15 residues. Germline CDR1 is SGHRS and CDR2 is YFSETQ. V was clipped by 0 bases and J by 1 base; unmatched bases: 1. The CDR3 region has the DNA TGCGCCAGCAGCTTGGCGACAGGGGGCACAGATACGCAGTATTTT. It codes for CASSLATGGTDTQYF.

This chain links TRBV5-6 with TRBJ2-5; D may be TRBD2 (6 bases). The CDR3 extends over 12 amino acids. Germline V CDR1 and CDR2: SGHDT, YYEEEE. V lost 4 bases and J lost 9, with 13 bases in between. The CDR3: CASSTRWEAQYF. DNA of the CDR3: TGTGCCAGCAGCACGCGTTGGGAGGCCCAGTACTTC.

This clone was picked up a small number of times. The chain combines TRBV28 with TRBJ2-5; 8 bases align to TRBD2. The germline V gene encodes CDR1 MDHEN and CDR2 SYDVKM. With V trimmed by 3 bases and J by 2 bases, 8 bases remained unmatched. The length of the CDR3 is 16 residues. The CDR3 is CASSLLGLEGQETQYF. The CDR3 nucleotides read TGTGCCAGCAGTTTGCTGGGACTAGAGGGGCAAGAGACCCAGTACTTC.

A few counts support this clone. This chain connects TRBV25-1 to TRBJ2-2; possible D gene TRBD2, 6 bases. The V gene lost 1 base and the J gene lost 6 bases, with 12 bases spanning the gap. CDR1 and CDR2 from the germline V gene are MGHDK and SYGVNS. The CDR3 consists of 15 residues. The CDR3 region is CASSELGGDAGELFF. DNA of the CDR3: TGTGCCAGCAGTGAATTAGGAGGGGATGCCGGGGAGCTGTTTTTT.

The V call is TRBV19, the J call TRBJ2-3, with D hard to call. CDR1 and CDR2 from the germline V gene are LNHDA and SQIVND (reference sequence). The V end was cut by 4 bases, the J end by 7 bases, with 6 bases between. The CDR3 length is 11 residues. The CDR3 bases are TGTGCCAGTAGTACCCAAAATACGCAGTATTTT. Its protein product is CASSTQNTQYF.

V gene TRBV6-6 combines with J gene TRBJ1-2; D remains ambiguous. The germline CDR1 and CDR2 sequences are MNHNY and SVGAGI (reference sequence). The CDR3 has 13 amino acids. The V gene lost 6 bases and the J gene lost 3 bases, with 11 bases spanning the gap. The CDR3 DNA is TGTGCCAGCAGCGAACAGACGGACTATGGCTACACCTTC. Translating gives CASSEQTDYGYTF.

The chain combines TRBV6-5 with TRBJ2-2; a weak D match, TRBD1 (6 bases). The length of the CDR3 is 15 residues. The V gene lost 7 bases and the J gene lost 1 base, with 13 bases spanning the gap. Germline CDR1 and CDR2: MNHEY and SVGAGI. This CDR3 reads CASTPGTLNTGELFF. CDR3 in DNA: TGTGCCAGCACCCCTGGGACACTGAACACCGGGGAGCTGTTTTTT.

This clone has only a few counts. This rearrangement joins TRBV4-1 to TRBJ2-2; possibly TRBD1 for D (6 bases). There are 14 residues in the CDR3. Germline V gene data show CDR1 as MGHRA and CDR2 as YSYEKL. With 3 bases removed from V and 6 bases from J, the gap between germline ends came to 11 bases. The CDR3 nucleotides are TGCGCCAGCAGCCATCCGACAGGCGCCGGGGAGCTGTTTTTT. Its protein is CASSHPTGAGELFF.

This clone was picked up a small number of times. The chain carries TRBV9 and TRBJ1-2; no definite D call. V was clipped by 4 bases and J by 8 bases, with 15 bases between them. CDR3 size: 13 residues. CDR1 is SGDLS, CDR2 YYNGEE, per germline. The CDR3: CASSPRSGAGYTF. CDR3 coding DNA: TGTGCCAGCAGCCCCCGGTCGGGAGCGGGCTACACCTTC.

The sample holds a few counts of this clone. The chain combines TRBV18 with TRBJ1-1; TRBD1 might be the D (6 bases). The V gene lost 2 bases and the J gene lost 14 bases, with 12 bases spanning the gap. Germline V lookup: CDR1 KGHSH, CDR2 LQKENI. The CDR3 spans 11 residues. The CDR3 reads CASSPDRQSFF. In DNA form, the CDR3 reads TGTGCCAGCTCACCAGACAGGCAGAGCTTCTTT.

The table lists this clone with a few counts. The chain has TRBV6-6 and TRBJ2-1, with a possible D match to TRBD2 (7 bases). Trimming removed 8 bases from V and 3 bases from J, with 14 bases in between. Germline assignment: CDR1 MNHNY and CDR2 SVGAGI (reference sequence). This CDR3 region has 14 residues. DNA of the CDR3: TGTGCCAGCGGGGGGGCACTGGACTACAATGAGCAGTTCTTC. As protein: CASGGALDYNEQFF.

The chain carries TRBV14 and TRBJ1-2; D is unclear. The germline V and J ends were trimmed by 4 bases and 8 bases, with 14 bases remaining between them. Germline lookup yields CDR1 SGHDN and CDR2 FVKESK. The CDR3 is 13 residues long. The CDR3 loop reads CASSPSEGWGYTF. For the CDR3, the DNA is TGTGCCAGCAGCCCGTCTGAGGGATGGGGCTACACCTTC. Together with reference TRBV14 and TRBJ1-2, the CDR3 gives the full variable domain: EAGVTQFPSHSVIEKGQTVTLRCDPISGHDNLYWYRRVMGKEIKFLLHFVKESKQDESGMPNNRFLAERTGGTYSTLKVQPAELEDSGVYFCASSPSEGWGYTFGSGTRLTVV.

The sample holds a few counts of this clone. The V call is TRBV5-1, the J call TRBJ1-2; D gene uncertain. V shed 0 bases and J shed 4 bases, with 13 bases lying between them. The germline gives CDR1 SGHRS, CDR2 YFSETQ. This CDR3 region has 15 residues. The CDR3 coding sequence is TGCGCCAGCAGCTTGGCCGCGACACCAACCTATGGCTACACCTTC. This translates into CASSLAATPTYGYTF. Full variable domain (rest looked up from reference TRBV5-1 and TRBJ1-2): KAGVTQTPRYLIKTRGQQVTLSCSPISGHRSVSWYQQTPGQGLQFLFEYFSETQRNKGNFPGRFSGRQFSNSRSEMNVSTLELGDSALYLCASSLAATPTYGYTFGSGTRLTVV.

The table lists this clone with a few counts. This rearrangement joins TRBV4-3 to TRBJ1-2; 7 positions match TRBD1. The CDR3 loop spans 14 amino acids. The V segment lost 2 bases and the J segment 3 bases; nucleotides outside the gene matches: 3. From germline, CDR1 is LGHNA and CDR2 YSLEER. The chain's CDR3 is CASSQNGQDYGYTF. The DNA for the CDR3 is TGCGCCAGCAGCCAAAACGGACAGGACTATGGCTACACCTTC.